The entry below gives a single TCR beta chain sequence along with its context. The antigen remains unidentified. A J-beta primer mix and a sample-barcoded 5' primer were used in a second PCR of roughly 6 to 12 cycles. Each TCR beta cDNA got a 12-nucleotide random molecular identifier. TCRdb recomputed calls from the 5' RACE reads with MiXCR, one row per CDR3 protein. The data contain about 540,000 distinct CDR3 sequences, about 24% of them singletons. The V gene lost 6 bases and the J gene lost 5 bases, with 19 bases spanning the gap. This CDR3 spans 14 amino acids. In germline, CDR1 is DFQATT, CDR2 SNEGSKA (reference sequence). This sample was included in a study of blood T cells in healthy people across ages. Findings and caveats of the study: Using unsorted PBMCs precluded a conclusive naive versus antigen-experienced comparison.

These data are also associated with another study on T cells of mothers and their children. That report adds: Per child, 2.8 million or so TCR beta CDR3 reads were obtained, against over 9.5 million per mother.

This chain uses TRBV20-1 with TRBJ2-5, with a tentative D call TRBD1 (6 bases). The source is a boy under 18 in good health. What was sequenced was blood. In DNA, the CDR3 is TGCAGTGCCTCACCACAGGGAATTTGGGAGACCCAGTACTTC. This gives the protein CSASPQGIWETQYF.